A single sample gave rise to the 28 T cell receptor beta chains below, sequenced in a study of control samples from healthy donors and cancer patients. Clones were read by immunoSEQ multiplex PCR, and TCRdb kept only the in-frame ones, dropping some. The sample holds fewer than 20,000 clones, approximately 86% seen once. Sequences were obtained from PBMCs. The receptors derive from a woman aged 70-85 years with colorectal cancer.

This clone counts as medium-sized. This sequence joins TRBV9 and TRBJ2-7; TRBD1 matches at 9 bases. V dropped 0 bases and J dropped 3; count of bases not matched to a gene: 1. The CDR3 contains 14 residues. Germline CDR1 SGDLS, CDR2 YYNGEE. The CDR3 coding sequence is TGTGCCAGCAGCGTAGGGACAGGGGTCTACGAGCAGTACTTC. Translation gives CASSVGTGVYEQYF.

The V and J genes are TRBV4-1 and TRBJ2-7; either TRBD1 or TRBD2 may supply D (6 bases each). The CDR3 extends over 14 amino acids. Trimming took off 0 bases at V and 4 bases at J, with 10 bases between the two ends. CDR1 is MGHRA, CDR2 YSYEKL, per germline. The CDR3 DNA follows: TGCGCCAGCAGCCAAGATCCGGGGGCGTACGAGCAGTACTTC. Translating it yields CASSQDPGAYEQYF.

The chain uses TRBV7-9 and TRBJ2-5; 9 bases map to TRBD1. Trimming at V came to 9 bases and at J to 5 bases, leaving 10 bases not matched to a gene. Looked up from germline, CDR1 is SEHNR and CDR2 is FQNEAQ (reference sequence). The CDR3 runs to 14 residues. The CDR3 spells CASTIQGAWETQYF. CDR3 coding DNA: TGTGCCAGTACAATACAGGGGGCTTGGGAGACCCAGTACTTC.

This clone was seen once. The chain uses TRBV2 and TRBJ1-2, with 7 nucleotides matching TRBD1. The germline CDR1 and CDR2 sequences are SNHLY and FYNNEI. With V trimmed by 5 bases and J by 2 bases, 5 bases remained unmatched. The CDR3 runs to 14 residues. As DNA, the CDR3 is TGTGCCAGCAGTTCGGACAGGACGAACTATGGCTACACCTTC. It yields the protein CASSSDRTNYGYTF.

The chain is built from TRBV7-3 and TRBJ1-1; D gene ambiguous. Germline CDR1 reads SGHTA; CDR2 reads FQGTGA. Trimming took 1 base from V and 6 from J, leaving 15 bases between them. The CDR3 spans 15 residues. The CDR3 sequence is CASSLIGPLGAEAFF. CDR3 bases: TGTGCCAGCAGCTTAATAGGACCTTTAGGCGCTGAAGCTTTCTTT.

This chain uses TRBV5-6 with TRBJ1-6; a possible D gene is TRBD1 (5 bases). Germline CDR1 SGHDT, CDR2 YYEEEE. The CDR3 spans 16 residues. V shed 2 bases and J shed 5 bases, with 14 bases lying between them. This CDR3 is CASSFRPGPDNSPLHF. The CDR3 DNA is TGTGCCAGCAGCTTTAGACCGGGGCCCGATAATTCACCCCTCCACTTT.

This chain uses TRBV3-1 (or the pseudogene TRBV3-2) with TRBJ1-5, with TRBD1 matching over 12 bases. Trimming cost V 9 bases and J 7 bases; bases outside gene matches: 13. There are 16 residues in the CDR3. Germline CDR1 reads LGHDT; CDR2 reads YNNKEL (reference sequence). Here the CDR3 reads CASSPGQGAPRQPQHF. Written as DNA, the CDR3 is TGTGCCAGTAGTCCGGGACAGGGGGCGCCGCGGCAGCCCCAGCATTTT.

This clone showed up just once. The chain is built from TRBV5-1 and TRBJ2-1; D is unclear. The CDR3 sequence is 16 residues long. V shed 4 bases and J shed 0 bases, with 14 bases lying between them. Germline V gene data show CDR1 as SGHRS and CDR2 as YFSETQ. CDR3 loop: CASSPLAGSSYNEQFF. The CDR3 DNA sequence: TGCGCCAGCAGCCCCTTAGCTGGAAGCTCCTACAATGAGCAGTTCTTC.

The chain recombines TRBV2 with TRBJ1-2, with 9 nucleotides matching TRBD1. Unmatched junction bases numbered 9, after V lost 6 bases and J lost 4 bases. The CDR3 has 15 amino acids. CDR1 is SNHLY and CDR2 is FYNNEI in the germline V gene. The CDR3 reads CASSAGTGITYGYTF. The CDR3 bases are TGTGCCAGCAGCGCCGGGACAGGGATTACCTATGGCTACACCTTC.

The V call is TRBV4-3, the J call TRBJ1-2, with D unclear. Germline values: CDR1 LGHNA, CDR2 YSLEER. V gave up 4 bases and J gave up 7 bases, with 7 bases separating them. The CDR3 runs to 11 residues. This chain's CDR3 is CASSLGTGYTF. DNA of the CDR3: TGCGCCAGCAGCCTCGGAACTGGCTACACCTTC.

The genes are TRBV6-5 and TRBJ1-2; 9 bases fit TRBD1. Trimming cost V 6 bases and J 5 bases; bases outside gene matches: 7. Germline assignment: CDR1 MNHEY and CDR2 SVGAGI. The CDR3 is made up of 14 amino acids. CDR3 in DNA: TGTGCCAGCAGCTCCGGGACAGGGTTATATGGCTACACCTTC. Its protein is CASSSGTGLYGYTF.

V usage is TRBV10-3 and J usage is TRBJ2-2, with D perhaps TRBD2 (6 bases). CDR3 length: 16 residues. V was pared by 4 bases and J by 0 bases, with 12 bases between. CDR1 is ENHRY and CDR2 is SYGVKD in the germline V gene. The CDR3 loop is CAISGERESNTGELFF. In DNA form, the CDR3 reads TGTGCCATCAGTGGAGAACGGGAGTCGAACACCGGGGAGCTGTTTTTT.

DNA of the CDR3: TGTGCCAGCTCACAGGGGTATAATTCACCCCTCCACTTT. It specifies CASSQGYNSPLHF. This rearrangement joins TRBV18 to TRBJ1-6; tentative D call: TRBD1 (5 bases). The CDR3 length is 13 residues. V lost 4 bases, J lost 4 bases, and 5 bases lay in between. Germline CDR1 and CDR2: KGHSH and LQKENI.

V gene TRBV11-2 combines with J gene TRBJ2-2, with D perhaps assigned TRBD1 or TRBD2 (5 bases each). There are 17 residues in the CDR3. The V gene lost 2 bases and the J gene lost 8 bases, with 21 bases spanning the gap. The germline gives CDR1 SGHAT, CDR2 FQNNGV. The CDR3 sequence: CASSLRGWFGGGGELFF. The CDR3 DNA reads as TGTGCCAGCAGCTTAAGAGGCTGGTTTGGGGGTGGGGGGGAGCTGTTTTTT.

V gene TRBV12-3 or TRBV12-4 combines with J gene TRBJ1-2; perhaps TRBD1 as D (6 bases). This CDR3 spans 12 amino acids. V was cut by 4 bases and J by 8 bases, with 11 bases left in between. The CDR3 protein is CASSSQGQGYTF. CDR3 sequence (DNA): TGTGCCAGCAGTTCCCAGGGGCAAGGCTACACCTTC.

In this sample, this clone is medium-sized. Different DNA sequences within this sample yield the same CDR3. In DNA, the CDR3 is TGTGCCAGCAGTTTAGCAGGTCGTCAGCCCCAGCATTTT. It encodes CASSLAGRQPQHF. V gene TRBV12-3 or TRBV12-4 combines with J gene TRBJ1-5; unclear D gene. This CDR3 contains 13 residues. The V and J ends lost 0 bases and 6 bases respectively, with 6 bases between them.

The rearrangement links TRBV7-6 to TRBJ2-5; 8 bases are a match to TRBD2. The CDR3 is 14 residues long. V dropped 5 bases and J dropped 4; count of bases not matched to a gene: 6. Germline V gives CDR1 SGHVS, CDR2 FNYEAQ. The CDR3 here is CASSMRSGGETQYF. Written as DNA, the CDR3 is TGTGCCAGCAGCATGAGGAGCGGGGGAGAGACCCAGTACTTC.

This clone was detected only a few times. V is TRBV11-3 and J is TRBJ2-1; 12 nucleotides agree with TRBD2. Per the germline V gene, CDR1 is SGHNT and CDR2 is YENEEA. V was clipped by 0 bases and J by 7 bases; unmatched bases: 10. The CDR3 is 18 amino acids. In nucleotides, the CDR3 is TGTGCCAGCAGCTTAGATCTTTCTGGGCTAGCGGGGGGGAATGAGCAGTTCTTC. This encodes CASSLDLSGLAGGNEQFF.

This clone was counted only a few times. Other nucleotide sequences in the sample specify the same CDR3. As DNA, the CDR3 is TGTGCCAGCACAGGGGGTGGCACTGAAGCTTTCTTT. It yields the protein CASTGGGTEAFF. The chain is built from TRBV6-5 and TRBJ1-1, with TRBD1 identical over 7 bases. V lost 7 bases to trimming and J lost 4 bases; unmatched junction nucleotides: 3. Germline values: CDR1 MNHEY, CDR2 SVGAGI. The CDR3 runs to 12 residues.

The rearrangement uses TRBV9 and TRBJ1-6; perhaps TRBD1 as D (5 bases). This CDR3 is 15 amino acids long. CDR1 is SGDLS and CDR2 is YYNGEE in the germline V gene. Trimming took 2 bases from V and 0 from J, leaving 6 bases between them. CDR3 DNA: TGTGCCAGCAGCGTTGGGGGCTCCTATAATTCACCCCTCCACTTT. Its protein product is CASSVGGSYNSPLHF.

V and J are TRBV7-2 and TRBJ2-5; D tentatively fits TRBD1 or TRBD2 (5 bases each). The V end was cut by 5 bases, the J end by 2 bases, with 12 bases between. The CDR3 is made up of 14 amino acids. CDR1 and CDR2 (germline): SGHTA, FQGNSA. The CDR3 sequence is CASSLGRAQETQYF. In DNA, the CDR3 is TGTGCCAGCAGCCTGGGACGGGCGCAAGAGACCCAGTACTTC.

The chain is built from TRBV12-3 or TRBV12-4 and TRBJ1-2; weak D call: TRBD1 (6 bases). The CDR3 spans 13 residues. The V end lost 7 bases, the J end lost 8 bases, and 17 bases lay between the germline ends. CDR3 region: CASIGGPRGGYTF. The CDR3 region has the DNA TGTGCCAGCATCGGGGGCCCCCGTGGGGGCTACACCTTC.

A word on this clone: The junction and the germline gene differ at one end; a read error may be behind it. This chain joins TRBV7-2 and TRBJ2-1; D possibly corresponds to TRBD2 (6 bases). The CDR3 has 11 residues. Germline V gives CDR1 SGHTA, CDR2 FQGNSA. CDR3 DNA: TGTGCCAGCAGTCGGGGGACCGAGCAGCTCTTC. This sequence encodes CASSRGTEQLF.

In nucleotides, the CDR3 is TGTGCCAGCAGTGAATCCAGGGACATTAAAGAGACCCAGTACTTC. Its translation: CASSESRDIKETQYF. The gene calls are TRBV25-1 and TRBJ2-5, with D maybe TRBD1 (6 bases). The germline V and J ends were trimmed by 1 base and 3 bases, with 12 bases remaining between them. This CDR3 contains 15 residues. The germline gives CDR1 MGHDK, CDR2 SYGVNS.

The rearrangement joins TRBV3-1 (or the pseudogene TRBV3-2) to TRBJ1-1; 7 positions agree with TRBD1. The V segment lost 1 base and the J segment 5 bases; nucleotides outside the gene matches: 4. This CDR3 is built from 14 residues. Germline values: CDR1 LGHDT, CDR2 YNNKEL (reference sequence). CDR3 nucleotide sequence: TGTGCCAGCAGCCAAGTAGGGGGCAGAACTGAAGCTTTCTTT. Residues: CASSQVGGRTEAFF.

This clone was picked up one time. The rearrangement links TRBV18 to TRBJ1-1; maybe TRBD1 (5 bases). Trimming took 4 bases from V and 2 from J, leaving 14 bases between them. Germline CDR1 KGHSH, CDR2 LQKENI. The CDR3 is 15 residues long. CDR3: CASSLPGTLNTEAFF. The CDR3 nucleotides read TGTGCCAGCTCACTTCCCGGGACGCTTAACACTGAAGCTTTCTTT. The complete variable domain, with remaining parts taken from reference TRBV18 and TRBJ1-1, reads NAGVMQNPRHLVRRRGQEARLRCSPMKGHSHVYWYRQLPEEGLKFMVYLQKENIIDESGMPKERFSAEFPKEGPSILRIQQVVRGDSAAYFCASSLPGTLNTEAFFGQGTRLTVV.

This clone occurred a few times. The chain has TRBV13 and TRBJ1-2, with unresolved D. Germline V gene lookup returns CDR1 PRHDT and CDR2 FYEKMQ (reference sequence). This CDR3 is built from 14 residues. Trimming stripped 6 bases from V and 0 bases from J, with 11 bases between. The CDR3 protein is CASSLGEPNYGYTF. CDR3 nucleotides: TGTGCCAGCAGTCTTGGAGAACCTAACTATGGCTACACCTTC.

The CDR3 is CASSLGGGVDSPLHF. The CDR3, as DNA: TGCGCCAGCAGCTTGGGTGGGGGCGTAGACTCACCCCTCCACTTT. The chain uses TRBV5-1 and TRBJ1-6; tentative D call: TRBD1 (6 bases). V was shortened by 0 bases and J by 10 bases, with 14 bases between the two germline ends. The length of the CDR3 is 15 residues. Per the germline V gene, CDR1 is SGHRS and CDR2 is YFSETQ.